The clone carrying this TCR beta chain was observed many times. Its antigen is unidentified. The entry originates in a study of breast tumors, draining lymph nodes, adjacent tissues. Points from the study as a whole: That most tumor T cells come from lymph nodes remained unproven. Tumors had less TCR diversity than lymph nodes, more than nontumor tissue.

Breast cancer patients provided tissue from their axillary draining lymph nodes. TCRdb reprocessed the multiplex PCR reads via MiXCR and lists one record per CDR3 protein. The table records nearly 110,000 distinct CDR3 sequences, 30% of them present only once. The CDR3 has 15 amino acids. The V gene end was trimmed by 7 bases and the J gene end by 6 bases; junction bases not matched to a gene: 13. Germline CDR1 SQVTM, CDR2 ANQGSEA. Specimen: axillary lymph node tissue. The chain is built from TRBV29-1 and TRBJ2-1; TRBD2 aligns across 9 bases. The sequence came from a female donor with breast cancer. Some clones in this sample may be carry-over from other donors' samples. CDR3 residues: CSAALREGLGNEQFF. CDR3 nucleotide sequence: TGCAGCGCCGCGTTGCGGGAGGGCCTGGGCAATGAGCAGTTCTTC.